This T cell receptor beta chain was captured by sequencing in a study of T cells in Graves' hyperthyroidism and ophthalmopathy. Regions amplified from RNA transcripts were the TCR beta CDR3 regions. First-round RT-PCR of the TCR CDR3 relied on the HTBI primer set. One entry per CDR3 protein, called by TCRdb with MiXCR from the multiplex PCR reads. The repertoire holds about 49,000 distinct CDR3 sequences, with 45% to 65% as singletons. The CDR3 contains 15 residues. V shed 0 bases and J shed 3 bases, with 8 bases lying between them. The germline V gene encodes CDR1 SGHAT and CDR2 FQNNGV. The sequenced material came from peripheral blood or thyroid tissue (not recorded which). The origin of this receptor is a man younger than 35 with Graves' hyperthyroidism. The rearrangement links TRBV11-2 to TRBJ2-2; D uncertain. The CDR3 nucleotides are TGTGCCAGCAGCTTAGAAACGGTCTACACCGGGGAGCTGTTTTTT. It encodes CASSLETVYTGELFF.